This entry lists 2 T cell receptor beta chains sequenced from one sample in a study of OX40 agonist ivuxolimab in advanced cancers. Measured with immunoSEQ multiplex PCR; TCRdb has only the in-frame clones, and not every one. Here the sample spans tens of thousands of clones, roughly 85% being singletons. Sequencing was performed on CD4+ or CD8+ T cells sorted from blood, taken in a trial of the OX40 agonist ivuxolimab. The receptors were sampled from an adult with an advanced solid tumor such as melanoma, head and neck, liver or kidney cancer.

This chain links TRBV2 with TRBJ1-3; TRBD1 is a possible D gene (5 bases). This CDR3 has 15 residues. The V gene's germline CDR1 is SNHLY and CDR2 FYNNEI. The germline V and J ends were trimmed by 5 bases and 2 bases, with 13 bases remaining between them. The CDR3 DNA reads TGTGCCAGCAGTTCCTCGTCAGGGCCTGGAAACACCATATATTTT. Residues: CASSSSSGPGNTIYF.

The rearrangement links TRBV4-1 to TRBJ2-3, with TRBD1 identical over 9 bases. CDR3 size: 17 residues. J gave up 0 bases and V 3 bases, and 7 bases lay outside the gene matches. The germline V gene has CDR1 MGHRA and CDR2 YSYEKL. The chain's CDR3 is CASSQGATGGSTDTQYF. The CDR3 DNA reads as TGCGCCAGCAGCCAGGGGGCGACAGGGGGAAGCACAGATACGCAGTATTTT.